These T cell receptor beta chains were read from a single sample in a study of blood T cell repertoires in COVID-19. Sequenced by immunoSEQ multiplex PCR; TCRdb stores in-frame clones only, minus some. The table has some 250,000 clones, approximately 83% seen once; the top ten hold around 26%. The sample taken for sequencing was peripheral blood. The receptors derive from a man aged 40-55 years with acute or convalescent COVID-19. The CDR3 runs from the conserved cysteine through the conserved F or W. D genes are given only for firm matches. The listing skips clone size in some rows; elsewhere it reads once, few, many or a size class.

cdr3_length j_call clone_size d_call v_call cdr3_aa cdr3_nt
13 TRBJ2-4 - - TRBV12-3/TRBV12-4 CASSLSRTSPQYF TGTGCCAGCAGTTTATCCAGGACTTCCCCGCAGTACTTC
14 TRBJ2-1 - TRBD2 TRBV18 CASSGGLDDNEQFF TGTGCCAGCTCTGGGGGACTAGACGACAATGAGCAGTTCTTC
13 TRBJ2-5 - TRBD1 TRBV10-1 CASSRQGEETQYF TGCGCCAGCAGTCGACAGGGAGAAGAGACCCAGTACTTC
13 TRBJ1-2 - - TRBV3-1/TRBV3-2 CASSPTGNYGYTF TGTGCCAGCAGCCCAACAGGGAACTATGGCTACACCTTC
15 TRBJ2-2 - - TRBV25-1 CASSWTLPNTGELFF TGTGCCAGCAGTTGGACATTACCGAACACCGGGGAGCTGTTTTTT
14 TRBJ2-1 - - TRBV5-4 CASSLALAVTEQFF TGTGCCAGCAGCTTGGCTCTAGCCGTGACCGAGCAGTTCTTC
15 TRBJ1-4 - - TRBV7-3 CASSLMGGTNEKLFF TGTGCCAGCAGCTTAATGGGGGGTACTAATGAAAAACTGTTTTTT
16 TRBJ2-1 - TRBD2 TRBV27 CASSPLAGATYNEQFF TGTGCCAGCAGTCCATTAGCGGGAGCAACCTACAATGAGCAGTTCTTC
15 TRBJ1-2 - TRBD1 TRBV7-8 CASSLGGGEGYGYTF TGTGCCAGCAGCTTAGGAGGGGGCGAGGGCTATGGCTACACCTTC
16 TRBJ2-1 - TRBD1 TRBV5-1 CASSLFGTGVNNEQFF TGCGCCAGCAGCCTATTTGGGACAGGAGTTAACAATGAGCAGTTCTTC
16 TRBJ2-2 few TRBD2 TRBV2 CASNPLASGDTGELFF TGTGCCAGCAACCCCTTGGCTAGCGGGGATACCGGGGAGCTGTTTTTT
16 TRBJ1-2 - TRBD1 TRBV13 CASSTEGQPKRRGYTF TGTGCCAGCAGCACCGAGGGACAGCCCAAAAGAAGAGGCTACACCTTC
15 TRBJ2-2 - TRBD2 TRBV15 CATNQRLADTGELFF TGTGCCACCAACCAAAGACTAGCTGACACCGGGGAGCTGTTTTTT
14 TRBJ2-1 - TRBD2 TRBV19 CASTRREGYNEQFF TGTGCCAGTACCCGTCGGGAGGGCTACAATGAGCAGTTCTTC
13 TRBJ1-5 - - TRBV12-3/TRBV12-4 CASSLEAGEPQHF TGTGCCAGCAGTTTAGAAGCCGGAGAACCCCAGCATTTT
13 TRBJ1-1 - TRBD1 TRBV12-3/TRBV12-4 CASRSTGGTEAFF TGTGCCAGCAGGTCGACAGGGGGCACTGAAGCTTTCTTT
13 TRBJ2-1 once - TRBV6-5 CASRSPSVNEQFF TGTGCCAGCAGATCTCCTAGCGTCAATGAGCAGTTCTTC
14 TRBJ2-7 - - TRBV5-1 CASSLTTGTYEQYF TGCGCCAGCAGCTTAACTACAGGAACCTACGAGCAGTACTTC
16 TRBJ2-1 few - TRBV7-9 CASSSRGGVSGNEQFF TGTGCCAGCAGCTCCCGAGGCGGGGTATCGGGTAATGAGCAGTTCTTC
14 TRBJ1-3 - - TRBV10-3 CAINQGSSGNTIYF TGTGCCATCAACCAGGGAAGCTCTGGAAACACCATATATTTT
13 TRBJ1-2 - - TRBV7-9 CASGTSRVNGYTF TGTGCCAGCGGCACCAGCAGGGTGAACGGCTACACCTTC
13 TRBJ1-2 - TRBD1 TRBV18 CASSQTGMGGYTF TGTGCCAGCTCGCAGACAGGGATGGGCGGCTACACCTTC
12 TRBJ1-5 - - TRBV12-3/TRBV12-4 CASTLGRQPQHF TGTGCCAGCACTCTGGGGCGTCAGCCCCAGCATTTT